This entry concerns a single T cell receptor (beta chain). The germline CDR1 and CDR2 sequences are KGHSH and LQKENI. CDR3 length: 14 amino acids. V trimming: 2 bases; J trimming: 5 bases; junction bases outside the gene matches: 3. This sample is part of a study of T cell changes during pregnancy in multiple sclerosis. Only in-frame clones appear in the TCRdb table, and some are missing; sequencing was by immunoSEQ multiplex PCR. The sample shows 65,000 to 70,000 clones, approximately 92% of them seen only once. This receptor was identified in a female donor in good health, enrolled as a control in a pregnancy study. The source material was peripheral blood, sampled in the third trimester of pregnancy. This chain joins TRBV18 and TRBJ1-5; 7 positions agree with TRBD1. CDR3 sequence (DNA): TGTGCCAGCTCACCAGGTGACAGGGATCAGCCCCAGCATTTT. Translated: CASSPGDRDQPQHF.